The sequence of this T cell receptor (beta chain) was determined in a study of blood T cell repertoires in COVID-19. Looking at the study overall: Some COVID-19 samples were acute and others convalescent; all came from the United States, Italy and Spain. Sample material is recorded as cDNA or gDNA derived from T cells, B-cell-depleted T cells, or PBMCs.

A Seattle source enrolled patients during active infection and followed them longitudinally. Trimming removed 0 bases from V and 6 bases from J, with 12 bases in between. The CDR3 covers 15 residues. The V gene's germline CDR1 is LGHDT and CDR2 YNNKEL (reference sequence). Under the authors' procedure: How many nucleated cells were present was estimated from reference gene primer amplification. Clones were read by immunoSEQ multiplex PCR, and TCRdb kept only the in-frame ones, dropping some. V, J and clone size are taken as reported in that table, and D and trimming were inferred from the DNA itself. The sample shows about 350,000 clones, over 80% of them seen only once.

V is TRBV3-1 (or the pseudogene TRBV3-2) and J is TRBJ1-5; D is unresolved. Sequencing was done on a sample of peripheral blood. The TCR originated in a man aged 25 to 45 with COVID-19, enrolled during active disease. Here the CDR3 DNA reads TGTGCCAGCAGCCAAGATGTGGGTTCGGGTCAGCCCCAGCATTTT. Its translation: CASSQDVGSGQPQHF.